The rows below give T cell receptor beta chains drawn from one sample of a study of technical replicates of blood from several donors. Only in-frame clones appear in the TCRdb table, and some are missing; sequencing was by immunoSEQ multiplex PCR. Of some 70,000 clones listed, roughly 90% are singletons. Source material: PBMCs. Every receptor here comes from a human donor in good health. Some clones in this sample may be carry-over from other donors' samples. Both conserved end residues are part of each CDR3. The D gene is left open where the match is weak.

j_call d_call v_call cdr3_aa cdr3_nt
TRBJ1-2 TRBD1 TRBV2 CASSEMGQGARSNYGYTF TGTGCCAGCAGTGAAATGGGACAGGGGGCCCGATCTAACTATGGCTACACCTTC
TRBJ1-2 - TRBV5-1 CASSLARLTDGCTF TGCGCCAGCAGCTTGGCCCGGCTAACAGATGGGTGCACCTTC
TRBJ1-1 - TRBV7-2 CASSFHTNTEAFF TGTGCCAGCAGCTTCCACACGAACACTGAAGCTTTCTTT
TRBJ2-1 TRBD2 TRBV6-8 CASSSSRGLAGADNEQFF TGTGCCAGCAGTTCCTCCCGGGGACTAGCGGGAGCTGATAATGAGCAGTTCTTC
TRBJ2-3 - TRBV4-1 CASSEDRTSTDTQYF TGCGCCAGCAGCGAAGACCGGACTAGCACAGATACGCAGTATTTT
TRBJ2-7 TRBD1 TRBV23-1 CASSLDRGGKNEQYF TGCGCCAGCAGCCTGGACAGGGGAGGTAAGAACGAGCAGTACTTC
TRBJ2-7 TRBD1 TRBV6-6 CASGDSGQGAGEQYF TGTGCCAGCGGTGATTCGGGACAGGGGGCGGGCGAGCAGTACTTC
TRBJ2-5 - TRBV2 CASSDVGQGLTQYF TGTGCCAGCAGTGACGTGGGACAAGGGTTAACCCAGTACTTC
TRBJ1-6 TRBD1 TRBV4-1 CASSRGQGYNSPLHF TGCGCCAGCAGCCGGGGACAGGGCTATAATTCACCCCTCCACTTT
TRBJ2-7 - TRBV7-9 CASSLEGPRVHEQYF TGTGCCAGCAGCTTAGAGGGTCCCAGGGTCCACGAGCAGTACTTC
TRBJ2-1 - TRBV5-4 CASSLTGNEQFF TGTGCCAGCAGCCTTACAGGGAATGAGCAGTTCTTC
TRBJ1-5 - TRBV4-3 CASSQETWYSRGNQPQHF TGCGCCAGCAGCCAAGAAACTTGGTACAGTCGGGGGAATCAGCCCCAGCATTTT
TRBJ1-2 - TRBV6-5 CASSYTPLRRSHGYTF TGTGCCAGCAGTTACACTCCGCTTAGGAGGAGCCATGGCTACACCTTC
TRBJ1-2 - TRBV6-6 CASAGHLYGYTF TGTGCCAGCGCGGGGCACCTCTATGGCTACACCTTC
TRBJ1-3 - TRBV7-8 CASSLGGRASGNTIYF TGTGCCAGCAGCTTAGGTGGCAGGGCGTCTGGAAACACCATATATTTT